The following is a T cell receptor beta chain sequence with its context. As yet, its antigen is unknown. The data stem from a study of T cell responses to AZD1222 COVID-19 vaccine. The study's findings and limits: Donors skewed white British and female; clonal diversity was possibly underestimated. Repertoires were obtained only post-peak T cell response. At 160-218 and 743-854, vaccine-associated CD4 TCRs were dominant, and they spanned spike.

CDR1 is GTSNPN, CDR2 SVGIG, per germline (reference sequence). Trimming took 3 bases from V and 1 from J, leaving 9 bases between them. This CDR3 is 13 amino acids long. Assay: immunoSEQ multiplex PCR; the TCRdb copy retains only in-frame clones and omits some. The table shows about 120,000 clones, with 86% occurring only once. The input for sequencing was peripheral blood, taken 28 days after the second AZD1222 dose. This TCR came from an adult who received the AZD1222 COVID-19 vaccine. J is TRBJ1-2 and V is TRBV30, with D unresolved. The CDR3 spells CAWSLAFNYGYTF. The CDR3 nucleotides read TGTGCCTGGAGCCTAGCTTTTAACTATGGCTACACCTTC.